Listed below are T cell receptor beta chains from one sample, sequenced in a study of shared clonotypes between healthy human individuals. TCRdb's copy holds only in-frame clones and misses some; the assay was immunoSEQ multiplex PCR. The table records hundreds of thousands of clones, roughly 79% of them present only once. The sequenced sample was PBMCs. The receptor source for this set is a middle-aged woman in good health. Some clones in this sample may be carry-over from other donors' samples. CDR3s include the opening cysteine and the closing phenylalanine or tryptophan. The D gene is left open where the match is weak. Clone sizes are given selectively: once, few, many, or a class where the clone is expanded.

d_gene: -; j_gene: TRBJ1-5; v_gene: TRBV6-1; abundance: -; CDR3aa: CASSEGTRDQPQHF; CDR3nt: TGTGCCAGCAGTGAAGGGACCAGGGATCAGCCCCAGCATTTT
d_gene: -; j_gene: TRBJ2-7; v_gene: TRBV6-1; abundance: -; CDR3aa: CASGFGQFSYEQYF; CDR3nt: TGTGCCAGCGGGTTTGGGCAGTTCTCCTACGAGCAGTACTTC
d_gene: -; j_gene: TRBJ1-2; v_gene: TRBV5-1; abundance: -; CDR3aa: CASSLGGRSGYTF; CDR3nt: TGCGCCAGCAGCCTGGGGGGTAGGAGTGGCTACACCTTC
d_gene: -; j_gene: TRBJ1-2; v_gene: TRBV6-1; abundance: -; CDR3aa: CASSDPGYTF; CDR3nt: TGTGCCAGCAGTGATCCGGGCTACACCTTC
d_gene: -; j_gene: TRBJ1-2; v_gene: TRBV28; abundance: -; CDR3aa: CASSLLWGANYGYTF; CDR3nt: TGTGCCAGCAGTTTATTGTGGGGTGCTAACTATGGCTACACCTTC
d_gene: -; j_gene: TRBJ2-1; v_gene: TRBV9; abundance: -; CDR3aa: CASSVAPPAGGVNEQFF; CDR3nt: TGTGCCAGCAGCGTAGCCCCACCCGCGGGTGGGGTCAATGAGCAGTTCTTC
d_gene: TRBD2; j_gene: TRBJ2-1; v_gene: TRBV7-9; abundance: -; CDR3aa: CASSLTTSGNNEQFF; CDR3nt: TGTGCCAGCAGCTTAACGACTAGCGGGAACAATGAGCAGTTCTTC
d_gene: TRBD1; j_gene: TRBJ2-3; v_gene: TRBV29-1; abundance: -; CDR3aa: CSGQTGGSDTQYF; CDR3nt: TGCAGCGGACAGACAGGGGGTTCGGATACGCAGTATTTT
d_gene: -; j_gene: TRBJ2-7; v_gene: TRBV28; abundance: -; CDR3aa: CASSLGGSGYEQYF; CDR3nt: TGTGCCAGCAGTTTAGGAGGGAGTGGGTACGAGCAGTACTTC
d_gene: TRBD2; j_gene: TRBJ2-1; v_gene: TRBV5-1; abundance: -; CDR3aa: CASSLTLFSGTYNEQFF; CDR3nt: TGCGCCAGCAGCCTTACCTTGTTTAGCGGGACCTACAATGAGCAGTTCTTC
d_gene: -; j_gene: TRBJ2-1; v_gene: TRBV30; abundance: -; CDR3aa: CASHFLRGANNEQFF; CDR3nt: TGTGCCTCTCATTTCCTAAGGGGGGCGAACAATGAGCAGTTCTTC
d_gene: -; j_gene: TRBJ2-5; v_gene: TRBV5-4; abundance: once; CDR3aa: CASSPTPTSPKGETQYF; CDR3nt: TGTGCCAGCAGCCCTACCCCGACTAGTCCGAAGGGAGAGACCCAGTACTTC
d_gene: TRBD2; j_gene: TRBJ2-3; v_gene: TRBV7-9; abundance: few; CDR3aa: CASSLVLAGPDTQYF; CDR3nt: TGTGCCAGCAGCTTGGTCTTAGCGGGACCAGATACGCAGTATTTT
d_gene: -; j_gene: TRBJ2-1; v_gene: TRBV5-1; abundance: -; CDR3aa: CASSLERGSDEQFF; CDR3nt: TGCGCCAGCAGCTTGGAAAGGGGTAGTGATGAGCAGTTCTTC
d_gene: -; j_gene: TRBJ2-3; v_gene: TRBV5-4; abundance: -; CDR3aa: CASSSLGSPTDTQYF; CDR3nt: TGTGCCAGCAGTTCCCTGGGATCCCCCACAGATACGCAGTATTTT
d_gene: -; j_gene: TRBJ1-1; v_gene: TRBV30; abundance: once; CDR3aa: CAWSREGSTEAFF; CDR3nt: TGTGCCTGGAGTCGAGAGGGGAGCACTGAAGCTTTCTTT
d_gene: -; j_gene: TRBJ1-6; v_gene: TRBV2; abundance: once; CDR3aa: CASSPLGTGNSPLHF; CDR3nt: TGTGCCAGCAGCCCGCTTGGGACGGGTAATTCACCCCTCCACTTT
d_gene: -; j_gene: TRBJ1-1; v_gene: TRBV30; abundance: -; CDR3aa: CAWSVLLGKNTEAFF; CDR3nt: TGTGCCTGGAGTGTACTACTAGGAAAGAACACTGAAGCTTTCTTT
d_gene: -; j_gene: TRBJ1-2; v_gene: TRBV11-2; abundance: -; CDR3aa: CASSSTPYGYTF; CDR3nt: TGTGCCAGCAGCTCGACGCCATATGGCTACACCTTC
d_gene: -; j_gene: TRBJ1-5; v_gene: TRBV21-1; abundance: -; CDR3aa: CASRRESNQPQHF; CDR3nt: TGTGCCAGCCGACGGGAGAGCAATCAGCCCCAGCATTTT
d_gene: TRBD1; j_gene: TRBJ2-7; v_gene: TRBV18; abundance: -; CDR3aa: CASSGTGEYYEQYF; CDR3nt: TGTGCCAGCTCGGGGACAGGGGAATACTACGAGCAGTACTTC
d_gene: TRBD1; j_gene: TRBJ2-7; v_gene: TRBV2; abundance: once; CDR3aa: CASSPGTGRSYEQYF; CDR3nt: TGTGCCAGCAGCCCCGGGACAGGCCGTTCCTACGAGCAGTACTTC
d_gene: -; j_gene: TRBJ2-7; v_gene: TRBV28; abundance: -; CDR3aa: CASSLRSLVGEQYF; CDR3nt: TGTGCCAGCAGTTTGCGGAGTCTGGTAGGAGAGCAGTACTTC
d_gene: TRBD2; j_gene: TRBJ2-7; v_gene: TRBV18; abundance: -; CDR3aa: CASSPRPAGISYEQYF; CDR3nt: TGTGCCAGCTCACCACGTCCAGCGGGGATCTCCTACGAGCAGTACTTC
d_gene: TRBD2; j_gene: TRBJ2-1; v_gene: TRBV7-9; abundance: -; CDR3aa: CASSPRTSGTYNEQFF; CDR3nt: TGTGCCAGCAGCCCCCGGACTAGCGGGACATACAATGAGCAGTTCTTC
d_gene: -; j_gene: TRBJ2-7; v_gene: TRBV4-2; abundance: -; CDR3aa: CASSPRDAAYEQYF; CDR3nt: TGTGCCAGCAGCCCTAGGGACGCCGCCTACGAGCAGTACTTC
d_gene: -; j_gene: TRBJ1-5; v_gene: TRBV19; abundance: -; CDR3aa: CASSLLQPNQPQHF; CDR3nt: TGTGCCAGTAGTCTCCTTCAGCCGAATCAGCCCCAGCATTTT
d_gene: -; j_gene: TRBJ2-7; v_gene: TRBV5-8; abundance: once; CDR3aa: CASSREVEQYF; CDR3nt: TGTGCCAGCAGCCGCGAGGTCGAGCAGTACTTC
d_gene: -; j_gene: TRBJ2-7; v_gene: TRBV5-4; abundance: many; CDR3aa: CASSLGQWKGEQYF; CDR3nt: TGTGCCAGCAGCTTGGGGCAATGGAAGGGCGAGCAGTACTTC
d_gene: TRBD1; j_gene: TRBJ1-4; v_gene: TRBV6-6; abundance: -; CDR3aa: CASAQGPNEKLFF; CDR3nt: TGTGCCAGTGCACAGGGGCCCAATGAAAAACTGTTTTTT
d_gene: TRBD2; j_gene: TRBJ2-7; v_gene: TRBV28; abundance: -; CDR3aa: CASSPRTSGSYEQYF; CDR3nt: TGTGCCAGCAGTCCCCGGACTAGCGGGAGTTACGAGCAGTACTTC
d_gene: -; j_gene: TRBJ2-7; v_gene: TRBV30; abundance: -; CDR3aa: CALEPGEGYEQYF; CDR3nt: TGTGCCTTGGAACCGGGTGAGGGCTACGAGCAGTACTTC
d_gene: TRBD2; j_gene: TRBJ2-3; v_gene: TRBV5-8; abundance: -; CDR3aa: CASSVWGLAGNADTQYF; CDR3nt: TGTGCCAGCAGCGTCTGGGGACTAGCGGGAAACGCAGATACGCAGTATTTT
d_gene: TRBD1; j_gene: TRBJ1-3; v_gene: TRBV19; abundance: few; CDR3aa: CASSPSGQGRSGNTIYF; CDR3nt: TGTGCCAGTAGTCCCTCGGGACAGGGGCGTTCTGGAAACACCATATATTTT
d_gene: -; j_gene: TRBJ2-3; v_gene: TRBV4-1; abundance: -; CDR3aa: CASSHHTQYF; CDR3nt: TGTGCCAGCAGCCACCATACGCAGTATTTT
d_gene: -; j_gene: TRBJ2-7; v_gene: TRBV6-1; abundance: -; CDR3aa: CASSGYPGSSYEQYF; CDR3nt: TGTGCCAGCAGCGGTTATCCGGGATCCTCCTACGAGCAGTACTTC
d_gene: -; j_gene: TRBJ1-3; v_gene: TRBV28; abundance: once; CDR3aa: CASSLWNSGSGNTIYF; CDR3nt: TGTGCCAGCAGTTTATGGAACAGCGGCTCTGGAAACACCATATATTTT
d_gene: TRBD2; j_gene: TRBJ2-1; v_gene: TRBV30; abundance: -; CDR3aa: CAWRGGWTSGKPYYNNEQFF; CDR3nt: TGTGCCTGGAGAGGGGGATGGACTAGCGGGAAGCCGTATTATAACAATGAGCAGTTCTTC
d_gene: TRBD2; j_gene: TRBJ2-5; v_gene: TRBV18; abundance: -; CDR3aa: CASSPGTSGQETQYF; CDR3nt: TGTGCCAGCTCCCCAGGGACTAGCGGGCAAGAGACCCAGTACTTC
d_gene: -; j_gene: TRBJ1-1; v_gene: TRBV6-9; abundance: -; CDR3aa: CASSYSGERTEAFF; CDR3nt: TGTGCCAGCAGTTATTCAGGGGAGCGAACTGAAGCTTTCTTT
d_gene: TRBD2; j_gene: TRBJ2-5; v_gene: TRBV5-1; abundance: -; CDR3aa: CASSSGTSGRYETQYF; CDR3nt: TGCGCCAGCAGCTCGGGGACTAGCGGGAGGTACGAGACCCAGTACTTC
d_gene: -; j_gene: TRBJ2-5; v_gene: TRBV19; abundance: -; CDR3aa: CASSIRAGQETQYF; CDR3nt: TGTGCCAGTAGTATACGGGCGGGACAAGAGACCCAGTACTTC
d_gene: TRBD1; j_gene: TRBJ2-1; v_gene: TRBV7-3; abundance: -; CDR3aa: CASSLETVQTGVAEQFF; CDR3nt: TGTGCCAGCAGCTTAGAAACGGTTCAGACAGGGGTGGCTGAGCAGTTCTTC
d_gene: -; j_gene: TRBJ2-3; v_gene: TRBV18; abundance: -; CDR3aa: CASSPPGTDTQYF; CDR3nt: TGTGCCAGCTCACCGCCGGGCACAGATACGCAGTATTTT
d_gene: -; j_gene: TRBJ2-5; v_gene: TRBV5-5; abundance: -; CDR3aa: CASSLDGNAGQTQYF; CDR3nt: TGTGCCAGCAGCTTGGACGGGAATGCTGGACAGACCCAGTACTTC
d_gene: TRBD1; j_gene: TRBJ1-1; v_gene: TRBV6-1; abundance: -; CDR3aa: CASSGGQGSPVSEAFF; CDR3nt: TGTGCCAGCAGTGGGGGACAGGGGTCTCCTGTGAGTGAAGCTTTCTTT
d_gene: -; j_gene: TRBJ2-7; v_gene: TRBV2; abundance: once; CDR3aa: CASRVTEQYF; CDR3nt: TGTGCCAGCAGGGTTACCGAGCAGTACTTC
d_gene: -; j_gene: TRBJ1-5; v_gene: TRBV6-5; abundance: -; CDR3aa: CASRTGSQPQHF; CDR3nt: TGTGCCAGCAGAACAGGGTCCCAGCCCCAGCATTTT
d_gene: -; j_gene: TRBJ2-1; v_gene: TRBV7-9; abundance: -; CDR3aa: CASSARTVNNEQFF; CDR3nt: TGTGCCAGCAGCGCAAGGACAGTAAACAATGAGCAGTTCTTC
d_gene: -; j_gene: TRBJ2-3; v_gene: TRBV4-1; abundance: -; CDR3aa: CASSPRRVARVGTDTQYF; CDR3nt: TGCGCCAGCAGCCCTAGGCGGGTAGCAAGGGTTGGAACAGATACGCAGTATTTT
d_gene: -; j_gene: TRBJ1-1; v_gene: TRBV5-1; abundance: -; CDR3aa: CASRPLGSIPEAFF; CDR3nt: TGCGCCAGCAGACCGTTGGGTTCCATCCCGGAAGCTTTCTTT
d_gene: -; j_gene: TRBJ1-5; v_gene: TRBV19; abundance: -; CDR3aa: CASSISPGWQHF; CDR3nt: TGTGCCAGTAGTATTTCACCGGGTTGGCAGCATTTT
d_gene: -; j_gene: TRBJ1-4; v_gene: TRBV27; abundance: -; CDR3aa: CASSSPGSPLTNEKLFF; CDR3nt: TGTGCCAGCAGTTCCCCAGGTTCACCTTTAACTAATGAAAAACTGTTTTTT
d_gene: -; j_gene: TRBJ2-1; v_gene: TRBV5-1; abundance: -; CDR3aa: CASSRVRSEQFF; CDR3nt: TGCGCCAGCAGCAGGGTCCGAAGTGAGCAGTTCTTC